These T cell receptor beta chains were read from a single sample in a study of Graves' ophthalmopathy and Graves' hyperthyroidism. TCRdb re-analysed the multiplex PCR reads in MiXCR, keeping a single row per CDR3 protein. In the table there are about 220,000 distinct CDR3 sequences, about a fifth of which are singletons. Material: peripheral blood. Receptors were obtained from a woman aged 45-65 years with Graves' ophthalmopathy. The CDR3 runs from the conserved cysteine through the conserved F or W. A D gene is named only where the DNA matches it firmly. Size is omitted from some rows. Given values are once, few, many or a class for expanded clones.

>.|few|TRBV2|TRBJ1-3
TGTGCCAGCAGCGGACTGCCGAGCTCTGGAAACACCATATATTTT
CASSGLPSSGNTIYF
>TRBD1|.|TRBV14|TRBJ2-7
TGTGCCAGCAGCCAAGATGCAATGGGGACAGGGAACCACGAGCAGTACTTC
CASSQDAMGTGNHEQYF
>.|few|TRBV10-3|TRBJ2-2
TGTGCCATCAGTGAGAACGCCGGGGAGCTGTTTTTT
CAISENAGELFF
>TRBD1|many|TRBV10-3|TRBJ1-1
TGTGCCATCAGTGGAGGACAGGGTACGGAAGCTTTCTTT
CAISGGQGTEAFF
>.|many|TRBV24-1|TRBJ1-5
TGTGCCACCAGTGATTTGCTGAGTGGTGGCAGCACTTATAGCAATCAGCCCCAGCATTTT
CATSDLLSGGSTYSNQPQHF
>TRBD1|few|TRBV6-5|TRBJ1-3
TGTGCCAGCAGTTACGGCAGGGGGACTGGAAACACCATATATTTT
CASSYGRGTGNTIYF
>.|many|TRBV11-2|TRBJ1-3
TGTGCCAGCAGCTTAAGTGGCGGGGGCTCTGGAAACACCATATATTTT
CASSLSGGGSGNTIYF
>.|many|TRBV7-2|TRBJ1-1
TGTGCCAGCAGCTTAGGGCGGAGGGGTGAAGCTTTCTTT
CASSLGRRGEAFF
>.|many|TRBV4-1|TRBJ1-1
TGCGCCAGCAGCCAATCGGACGGGCAATACACTGAAGCTTTCTTT
CASSQSDGQYTEAFF
>TRBD2|many|TRBV19|TRBJ2-7
TGTGCCAGTAGTAGAGCGGGAGACTGGCACGAGCAGTACTTC
CASSRAGDWHEQYF
>.|.|TRBV14|TRBJ1-2
TGTGCCAGCAGCCAAGGTCGGGGGTACAACTATGGCTACACCTTC
CASSQGRGYNYGYTF
>TRBD2|few|TRBV6-1|TRBJ2-7
TGTGCCCTTGAACGGCGGGAGCCGGCCTACGAGCAGTACTTC
CALERREPAYEQYF
>.|.|TRBV28|TRBJ2-7
TGTGCCAGCAGTTTAGGTCCAGCGGCCTACGAGCAGTACTTC
CASSLGPAAYEQYF
>TRBD2|many|TRBV7-2|TRBJ2-5
TGTGCCAGCAGCTTAGGGGCTAGCGGAACTCAAGAGACCCAGTACTTC
CASSLGASGTQETQYF
>.|.|TRBV11-2|TRBJ1-1
TGTGCCAGCAGCTTCAGTAAGGGCACAGTTGAAGCTTTCTTT
CASSFSKGTVEAFF
>.|.|TRBV30|TRBJ2-7
TGTGCCTGGAGTGTTCGGCACGGAACATCCTACGAGCAGTACTTC
CAWSVRHGTSYEQYF
>.|once|TRBV30|TRBJ1-1
TGTGCCTGGAGGGGTCCAAGGGTGGTCACTGAAGCTTTCTTT
CAWRGPRVVTEAFF
>TRBD1|many|TRBV10-3|TRBJ2-7
TGTGCCATCAGCAAGGACAGGGTGGGATCGGGCGAGCAGTACTTC
CAISKDRVGSGEQYF
>.|many|TRBV6-5|TRBJ1-1
TGTGCCAGCAGTTACGTGAGCACTGAAGCTTTCTTT
CASSYVSTEAFF
>TRBD2|many|TRBV20-1|TRBJ2-7
TGCAGTGCTAGAGTCTCGCTAGCGGGCTACGAGCAGTACTTC
CSARVSLAGYEQYF
>.|.|TRBV7-2|TRBJ2-7
TGTGCCAGCAGCTCCAGGGGAGCCTACGAGCAGTACTTC
CASSSRGAYEQYF
>.|.|TRBV6-5|TRBJ1-1
TGTGCCAGCAGTAACCAGGGAATCCACCCCCTTGAAGCTTTCTTT
CASSNQGIHPLEAFF
>.|many|TRBV7-3|TRBJ2-7
TGTGCCAGCAGCTTAACTCACGGGCACGAGCAGTACTTC
CASSLTHGHEQYF
>TRBD2|many|TRBV6-5|TRBJ2-5
TGTGCCAGCAGTTCCATCTGGACTAGCGGTACGCAAGAGACCCAGTACTTC
CASSSIWTSGTQETQYF
>TRBD1|few|TRBV29-1|TRBJ1-1
TGCAGCGCCGTTAGGGACAGGGGAAACACTGAAGCTTTCTTT
CSAVRDRGNTEAFF
>TRBD2|few|TRBV11-3|TRBJ2-2
TGTGCCAGCAGCGCTAGCGGGGTTTCCACCGGGGAGCTGTTTTTT
CASSASGVSTGELFF
>.|.|TRBV6-7|TRBJ1-1
TGTGCCAGCAGTTACGCGGACCCAGCAGGGCCGAACACTGAAGCTTTCTTT
CASSYADPAGPNTEAFF
>.|many|TRBV18|TRBJ1-1
TGTGCCAGCTCACCACCTAAAGTGGCCACTGAAGCTTTCTTT
CASSPPKVATEAFF
>.|many|TRBV28|TRBJ1-1
TGTGCCAGCACCAGTTTAGGGGGGTGGTTGAACACTGAAGCTTTCTTT
CASTSLGGWLNTEAFF
>TRBD1|many|TRBV19|TRBJ1-1
TGTGCCAGTAGTCTCTACAGGGGGGGCGCTGAAGCTTTCTTT
CASSLYRGGAEAFF
>TRBD2|many|TRBV20-1|TRBJ2-7
TGCAGTGCTAGGGGGAGGGCTTCCTACGAGCAGTACTTC
CSARGRASYEQYF
>.|many|TRBV19|TRBJ1-1
TGTGCCAGTAGTATACGGGCAGCCGTTAACACTGAAGCTTTCTTT
CASSIRAAVNTEAFF
>.|.|TRBV28|TRBJ2-7
TGTGCCAGCAGTACCTTAGGCGGTGGCGAGCAGTACTTC
CASSTLGGGEQYF
>.|.|TRBV28|TRBJ1-2
TGTGCCAGCAGTTTGATGTACCACAGGGTCAACTATGGCTACACCTTC
CASSLMYHRVNYGYTF
>.|many|TRBV18|TRBJ2-5
TGTGCCAGCTCACCACCGTCGGCACAAGAGACCCAGTACTTC
CASSPPSAQETQYF
>.|many|TRBV29-1|TRBJ2-5
TGCAGCGTAGGACAGTACCAAGAGACCCAGTACTTC
CSVGQYQETQYF
>.|many|TRBV10-3|TRBJ1-1
TGTGCCACCGGACCTGGTCAGGGAGCTAACACTGAAGCTTTCTTT
CATGPGQGANTEAFF
>TRBD1|.|TRBV28|TRBJ1-2
TGTGCCAGCAGGGATGCGGACAGGGCAGACTTC
CASRDADRADF
>TRBD1|many|TRBV27|TRBJ1-6
TGTGCCAGTCAGGGACAGTATAATTCACCCCTCCACTTT
CASQGQYNSPLHF
>.|many|TRBV27|TRBJ2-7
TGTGCCAGCAGTTTTGGTCGGGAGCAGTACTTC
CASSFGREQYF
>.|many|TRBV29-1|TRBJ1-1
TGCAGCGTTGAGTTGACATTGAACACTGAAGCTTTCTTT
CSVELTLNTEAFF
>.|many|TRBV29-1|TRBJ1-5
TGCAGCGTTGGAAGCGGGGCTAATCAGCCCCAGCATTTT
CSVGSGANQPQHF
>TRBD2|.|TRBV3-1|TRBJ2-2
TGTGCCAGCAGCCAAGGACTAGCGTCCAACACCGGGGAGCTGTTTTTT
CASSQGLASNTGELFF
>.|many|TRBV29-1|TRBJ2-7
TGCAGCGTTGGCCACGGGAGCTCCTACGAGCAGTACTTC
CSVGHGSSYEQYF
>.|few|TRBV6-6|TRBJ1-6
TGTGCCAGCAGTCGCGGTAAAAACTCACCCCTCCACTTT
CASSRGKNSPLHF
>.|.|TRBV11-2|TRBJ2-7
TGTGCCAGCAGCTTATTGGCAGCCTACGAGCAGTACTTC
CASSLLAAYEQYF
>TRBD1|.|TRBV25-1|TRBJ2-5
TGTGCCGGCAGTGACCACACCAGGGGGAGCAGAGAGACCCAGTACTTC
CAGSDHTRGSRETQYF
>.|many|TRBV10-3|TRBJ2-5
TGTGCCATCAGTGAGCCGGGAACGGGAGCCCTCGGGGAGACCCAGTACTTC
CAISEPGTGALGETQYF